The T cell receptor (beta chain) described here comes from a study of a mutant IDH1 vaccine in newly diagnosed glioma (dated by TCRdb to about 2021). Regarding the study in general: Vaccination started 4-6 weeks after radiotherapy alone, or was given together with temozolomide cycles in the groups whose treatment included chemotherapy. The roughly 34 treated patients were 62.5% male and around 40% female, with a mean age of approximately 40 years. Longitudinal TCRB deep sequencing was done for some 25 treated patients, wherever samples were available for exploratory analyses. The week-35 safety follow-up was designated visit V12, and the week-47 end of study was designated visit V13. Peripheral blood was collected at six visits: V03 (baseline), V05, V07, V10, V12 and V13. Before enrollment, patients had received standard therapy of radiotherapy alone, temozolomide alone, or radiochemotherapy with temozolomide; most received the combination. General findings and caveats noted by the study authors: No apparent relationship was observed between pseudoprogression and alterations in the top peripheral T cell clonotypes detected by TCRB sequencing. The authors stated that sample limitations prevented analyses of patient blood samples from being reproduced. Selection of PBMC samples for TCRB deep sequencing was based on availability. Across multiple MHC alleles, vaccine-induced immune responses were seen in approximately 93% of patients.

Details on this clone: The target of this receptor is not known. Per-base quality was not reported, and no clone a single base away is much larger than it.

The CDR3 sequence holds 15 residues, the cysteine and phenylalanine included. Of the read, only the CDR3 DNA is kept; its 45 bases are in frame from base 1. Trimming takes 7 bases from V and 4 bases from J, and the germline ends sit 17 bases apart. For CDR1 and CDR2, the germline V gene (reference sequence) lists LNHDA and SQIVND. To prepare the library, the immunoSEQ multiplex PCR assay was applied. Following the manufacturer's protocol, the hsTCRB Kit was used to amplify rearranged TCR beta chain sequences. TCRB libraries were sequenced on an Illumina MiSeq. In the paper's pipeline: The proprietary platform of the kit vendor was used for demultiplexing, trimming and gene mapping. What TCRdb holds here is the immuneACCESS table cut down to in-frame rearrangements. Part of the clones is not present; checked against another copy, under half of the missing clones reflect an unresolved V gene, and the others are unexplained. That table supplies the V and J calls and clone size; D and trimming were determined from the DNA. Within this sample are approximately 50,000 clones, with roughly 80% of them counted one time only. The leading ten clones occupy roughly 3% of the sample.

Taken with the paper, the label for time point translates to: week 47, end of study. Every vaccine dose consisted of 300 ug of a 20-mer mutant IDH1 peptide in Montanide, administered subcutaneously together with topical imiquimod. Patients received eight vaccinations in weeks 1, 3, 5, 7, 11, 15, 19 and 23, corresponding to visits V03 through V10. The donors had newly diagnosed IDH1-mutant astrocytomas of WHO grade 3 or 4 that showed loss of nuclear ATRX. The samples were drawn from NOA16, a multicentre, single-arm, open-label phase I trial in Germany that tested a mutant IDH1 peptide vaccine in humans for the first time. Genomic DNA for TCRB sequencing was extracted from EDTA blood using the DNeasy Blood and Tissue Kit.

Sample: PBMCs, taken from a glioma patient whose treatment included an IDH1 peptide vaccine. This sequence was found in a woman aged 50 to 60 with glioma. This chain is built from TRBV19 and TRBJ1-3; the D gene cannot be resolved reliably. The nucleotide sequence is given as TGTGCCAGTAACGACCATTACTCGGGCGGAAACACCATATATTTT. Its coded protein is CASNDHYSGGNTIYF.